This TCR beta chain is drawn from a study of cytomegalovirus exposure and HLA in healthy donors. On the study more broadly: An earlier analysis identified 120 million or so unique TCR beta sequences in some 170 million T cells.

The PCR used 60 Vbeta and 13 Jbeta primers. Study processing details: A later analysis counted approximately 80 million unique TCR beta chains, around 10 million shared. Assay used: immunoSEQ multiplex PCR; TCRdb lists only in-frame clones, some missing. V, J and clone size derive from that table, while D and trimming were established from the DNA sequence. Of approximately 190,000 clones listed, roughly 87% are singletons. General observations from the study: Reports state that TCR beta sequences accurately predicted most subjects' HLA-A and HLA-B alleles. Later examination showed HLA-associated TCR beta chains had greater clonal expansion than equally common others.

On this clone: Its specificity is unknown.

Germline V gives CDR1 MGHRA, CDR2 YSYEKL. This CDR3 is built from 16 residues. V was clipped by 2 bases and J by 3 bases, with 14 bases between them. Sequencing was done on a sample of PBMCs. The chain is built from TRBV4-1 and TRBJ1-3; D remains ambiguous. This TCR was recovered from a boy younger than 10 in good health and CMV-seronegative. CDR3 protein: CASSQIEGKNGNTIYF. The CDR3 DNA reads as TGCGCCAGCAGCCAAATTGAGGGAAAGAATGGAAACACCATATATTTT.